This entry lists 5 T cell receptor beta chains sequenced from one sample in a study of blood T cell repertoires in COVID-19. Profiled with immunoSEQ multiplex PCR; TCRdb holds only in-frame clones, not every one. The top ten clones hold 6% of a sample with about 130,000 clones, approximately 81% of them seen once. Sequencing used peripheral blood. Receptor source: an elderly man with COVID-19, enrolled during active disease.

The chain links TRBV9 to TRBJ2-1; D not certain. This CDR3 comprises 17 residues. Germline values: CDR1 SGDLS, CDR2 YYNGEE. V lost 4 bases, J lost 0 bases, and 17 bases lay in between. CDR3 region: CASSPRGDGSSYNEQFF. CDR3 in DNA: TGTGCCAGCAGCCCTCGAGGCGACGGAAGCTCCTACAATGAGCAGTTCTTC.

The chain carries TRBV10-3 and TRBJ2-7, with D possibly TRBD2 on 6 matching bases. Germline values: CDR1 ENHRY, CDR2 SYGVKD. The CDR3 has 13 amino acids. V lost 0 bases and J 7 bases, leaving 10 bases between the germline ends. The CDR3 nucleotides are TGTGCCATCAGTGAGTCAGCTAGCGAGGAGCAGTACTTC. Its protein product is CAISESASEEQYF.

The chain recombines TRBV11-1 with TRBJ2-5, with D possibly TRBD1 on 5 matching bases. The CDR3 extends over 15 amino acids. V was clipped by 1 base and J by 5 bases, with 14 bases between them. Looked up from germline, CDR1 is SGHAT and CDR2 is FQDESV (reference sequence). In DNA form, the CDR3 reads TGTGCCAGCAGCTTAGGGGCCGGCGACAGTGAGACCCAGTACTTC. Its protein product is CASSLGAGDSETQYF.

The chain joins TRBV13 to TRBJ1-1, with D hard to call. From germline, CDR1 is PRHDT and CDR2 FYEKMQ (reference sequence). The CDR3 loop spans 12 amino acids. The V end was cut by 5 bases, the J end by 11 bases, with 15 bases between. The CDR3 loop is CASSPPHVEAFF. CDR3 bases: TGTGCCAGCAGCCCCCCTCATGTAGAGGCTTTCTTT.

V and J are TRBV2 and TRBJ2-3; D is perhaps TRBD2 (6 bases). Germline-derived CDR1 and CDR2 are SNHLY and FYNNEI. Trimming cost V 5 bases and J 0 bases, with 9 bases left between them. The CDR3 totals 14 residues. CDR3 sequence: CASSPGLSTDTQYF. DNA for the CDR3: TGTGCCAGCAGTCCGGGACTTAGCACAGATACGCAGTATTTT.